The rows below give T cell receptor beta chains drawn from one sample of a study of cytomegalovirus exposure and HLA in healthy donors. The table came from immunoSEQ multiplex PCR; TCRdb's copy has only in-frame clones and leaves some out. The table records around 150,000 clones, over 60% of them present only once. The sequencing sample was made of PBMCs. These receptors were taken from a woman in her 30s in good health and CMV-seronegative. Each CDR3 is given with its conserved first and last residue. The D gene is left open where the match is weak. Clone size is stated in some rows and not others, as once, few, many or a class when expanded.

TRBJ2-7	TRBD2	TRBV7-7	-	CASGTNADEQYF	TGTGCCAGCGGGACTAATGCGGACGAGCAGTACTTC
TRBJ1-2	-	TRBV27	-	CASSPNRAGYTF	TGTGCCAGCAGTCCCAACAGGGCTGGCTACACCTTC
TRBJ2-7	TRBD2	TRBV7-8	medium-sized	CASSSNSGGFHYEQYF	TGTGCCAGCAGCTCGAATAGCGGGGGATTCCACTACGAGCAGTACTTC
TRBJ1-5	TRBD1	TRBV30	-	CAWSVQGSQPQHF	TGTGCCTGGAGTGTACAGGGGAGTCAGCCCCAGCATTTT
TRBJ2-5	-	TRBV30	-	CAWSVQGPQETQYF	TGTGCCTGGAGTGTACAGGGCCCACAAGAGACCCAGTACTTC
TRBJ1-5	TRBD1	TRBV11-2	few	CASSLRGQGAISNQPQHF	TGTGCCAGCAGCTTGAGGGGACAGGGGGCTATAAGCAATCAGCCCCAGCATTTT
TRBJ1-3	TRBD1	TRBV5-1	few	CASRGQGSGNTIYF	TGCGCCAGTAGGGGACAGGGCTCTGGAAACACCATATATTTT
TRBJ2-1	-	TRBV29-1	-	CSVEGRAAYNEQFF	TGCAGCGTTGAAGGGAGGGCAGCCTACAATGAGCAGTTCTTC
TRBJ2-7	TRBD1	TRBV7-2	-	CASSFDRVPYEQYF	TGTGCCAGCAGCTTTGACAGGGTCCCCTACGAGCAGTACTTC
TRBJ1-2	-	TRBV6-5	-	CASRPPGSYGYTF	TGTGCCAGCAGACCCCCGGGTTCCTATGGCTACACCTTC
TRBJ1-6	-	TRBV7-6	-	CASSYAGGVSYNSPLHF	TGTGCCAGCAGCTACGCGGGGGGGGTTTCCTATAATTCACCCCTCCACTTT
TRBJ2-3	TRBD2	TRBV5-1	-	CASSPQTSGGQSDTQYF	TGCGCCAGCAGCCCCCAGACTAGCGGGGGGCAGTCAGATACGCAGTATTTT
TRBJ2-3	TRBD1	TRBV6-6	-	CASTPDRGRTDTQYF	TGTGCCAGCACCCCCGACAGGGGGAGAACAGATACGCAGTATTTT
TRBJ1-2	-	TRBV29-1	-	CSTWGGELGYTF	TGCTCCACATGGGGGGGCGAATTGGGCTACACCTTC
TRBJ2-1	TRBD2	TRBV13	-	CASSSTWGGLARNNEQFF	TGTGCCAGCAGCTCCACCTGGGGCGGACTAGCGAGAAACAATGAGCAGTTCTTC
TRBJ1-1	-	TRBV7-3	-	CASRSQRNTEAFF	TGTGCCAGTCGGTCTCAAAGGAACACTGAAGCTTTCTTT
TRBJ1-2	TRBD1	TRBV2	-	CASSPSGTGYGYTF	TGTGCCAGCAGTCCGTCCGGGACAGGCTATGGCTACACCTTC
TRBJ2-3	TRBD2	TRBV2	-	CASSAELAGGLNTQYF	TGTGCCAGCAGTGCTGAACTAGCGGGGGGGCTGAATACGCAGTATTTT
TRBJ2-3	TRBD1	TRBV4-3	-	CASSRDRVTDTQYF	TGCGCCAGCAGCCGGGACAGGGTGACAGATACGCAGTATTTT
TRBJ1-4	-	TRBV7-9	-	CASSLRAQTNEKLFF	TGTGCCAGCAGCCTGAGGGCGCAAACTAATGAAAAACTGTTTTTT
TRBJ1-2	TRBD1	TRBV11-2	-	CASSLGSSGTGTYGYTF	TGTGCCAGCAGCTTAGGATCCTCCGGGACAGGCACCTATGGCTACACCTTC
TRBJ1-6	TRBD1	TRBV4-1	-	CASSQRQGSSYNSPLHF	TGCGCCAGCAGCCAACGACAGGGGAGCTCCTATAATTCACCCCTCCACTTT
TRBJ2-5	TRBD2	TRBV11-2	-	CASRTGTSGGETQYF	TGTGCCAGCAGAACCGGGACTAGCGGGGGCGAGACCCAGTACTTC
TRBJ2-1	-	TRBV13	-	CASSLGTSSYNEQFF	TGTGCCAGCAGCTTAGGTACGAGCTCCTACAATGAGCAGTTCTTC
TRBJ1-2	TRBD1	TRBV18	once	CASSLAGGYYGYTF	TGTGCCAGCTCATTGGCAGGGGGCTACTATGGCTACACCTTC
TRBJ1-5	TRBD1	TRBV9	-	CASSSGQGGLNNQPQHF	TGTGCCAGCAGCTCGGGACAGGGGGGCCTCAACAATCAGCCCCAGCATTTT
TRBJ1-1	TRBD1	TRBV30	-	CAWSGTGTGNTEAFF	TGTGCCTGGAGTGGCACCGGGACAGGGAACACTGAAGCTTTCTTT
TRBJ1-2	TRBD1	TRBV19	-	CASSPTGGASQGYTF	TGTGCCAGTAGCCCAACAGGGGGCGCATCTCAGGGCTACACCTTC
TRBJ1-3	-	TRBV6-1	-	CASSEGGANSGNTIYF	TGTGCCAGCAGTGAAGGTGGGGCGAACTCTGGAAACACCATATATTTT
TRBJ2-7	TRBD1	TRBV6-5	-	CASSGGQEDYEQYF	TGTGCCAGCAGTGGCGGACAGGAGGACTACGAGCAGTACTTC
TRBJ1-4	TRBD1	TRBV6-1	once	CASSNTGGGLFF	TGTGCCAGCAGTAATACAGGGGGCGGACTGTTTTTT
TRBJ1-1	-	TRBV6-1	-	CASSEVGSEAFF	TGTGCCAGCAGTGAAGTTGGCAGTGAAGCTTTCTTT
TRBJ1-5	-	TRBV7-2	-	CASSLDSSDNQPQHF	TGTGCCAGCAGCTTAGATAGCTCAGACAATCAGCCCCAGCATTTT
TRBJ2-7	TRBD2	TRBV6-1	-	CASSGGTSGDEQYF	TGTGCCAGCAGTGGGGGGACTAGCGGGGACGAGCAGTACTTC
TRBJ2-2	-	TRBV7-2	-	CASSPGLNTGELFF	TGTGCCAGCAGCCCGGGACTTAACACCGGGGAGCTGTTTTTT
TRBJ2-1	-	TRBV7-8	-	CASSLGANNEQFF	TGTGCCAGCAGCTTAGGGGCGAACAATGAGCAGTTCTTC
TRBJ1-5	-	TRBV30	few	CAWSGQGNQPQHF	TGTGCCTGGAGTGGACAGGGCAATCAGCCCCAGCATTTT
TRBJ1-5	TRBD1	TRBV5-4	-	CASSNQGVGNQPQHF	TGTGCCAGCAGCAATCAGGGGGTCGGCAATCAGCCCCAGCATTTT
TRBJ1-5	-	TRBV23-1	-	CASRFKGQSSNQPQHF	TGCGCCAGCCGATTCAAAGGACAGTCTAGCAATCAGCCCCAGCATTTT
TRBJ1-4	-	TRBV5-1	-	CASSLGRQRDTTNEKLFF	TGCGCCAGCAGCTTAGGGAGGCAGCGGGATACAACTAATGAAAAACTGTTTTTT
TRBJ1-1	-	TRBV28	-	CASSLTAENTEAFF	TGTGCCAGCAGCCTGACGGCGGAGAACACTGAAGCTTTCTTT
TRBJ2-1	TRBD2	TRBV6-6	-	CASRQRLAPAYNEQFF	TGTGCCAGCAGACAGCGACTAGCGCCCGCCTACAATGAGCAGTTCTTC
TRBJ1-1	-	TRBV7-2	once	CASSSPRAGTEAFF	TGTGCCAGCAGCTCCCCGCGGGCTGGAACTGAAGCTTTCTTT